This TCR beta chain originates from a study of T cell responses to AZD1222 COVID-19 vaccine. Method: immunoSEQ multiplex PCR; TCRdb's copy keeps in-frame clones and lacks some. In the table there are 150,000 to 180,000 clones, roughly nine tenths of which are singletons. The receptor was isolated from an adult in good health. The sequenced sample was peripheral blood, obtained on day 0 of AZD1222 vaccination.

DNA of the CDR3: TGTGCCACCAGCAGAGATCGGGCAGGGTTCGGTGAAAAACTGTTTTTT. Its translation: CATSRDRAGFGEKLFF. The chain combines TRBV15 with TRBJ1-4, with D maybe TRBD1 (5 bases). Trimming stripped 0 bases from V and 7 bases from J, with 15 bases between. The CDR3 contains 16 residues. Looked up from germline, CDR1 is LNHNV and CDR2 is YYDKDF (reference sequence).